Presented here are 2 T cell receptor beta chains from one specimen sequenced in a study of T-cell memory formation after mild COVID-19. Via MiXCR, TCRdb re-called the 5' RACE reads, giving one row per CDR3 protein. The table has hundreds of thousands of distinct CDR3 sequences, 15% to 20% seen once; the top ten hold approximately 25%. The sequencing input was PBMCs or a T cell subset sorted from them (not recorded which). These receptor sequences come from a man aged 18 to 29 who had mild COVID-19 (a few samples of this study predate the infection). Cell type and time point are not known.

The rearrangement links TRBV4-1 to TRBJ2-2; the D is unclear. CDR3 length: 13 residues. V was shortened by 2 bases and J by 5 bases, with 6 bases between the two germline ends. Germline values: CDR1 MGHRA, CDR2 YSYEKL. This CDR3 reads CASSQRVTGELFF. DNA for the CDR3: TGCGCCAGCAGCCAAAGGGTAACCGGGGAGCTGTTTTTT.

The chain is built from TRBV27 and TRBJ1-1; 7 bases map to TRBD1. Germline V gives CDR1 MNHEY, CDR2 SMNVEV (reference sequence). The CDR3 length is 15 residues. The ends lost 5 bases at V and 3 bases at J; junction bases unmatched: 9. The CDR3, as DNA: TGTGCCAGCAGTCCCGGGACAGCCCTATACACTGAAGCTTTCTTT. Its protein is CASSPGTALYTEAFF.